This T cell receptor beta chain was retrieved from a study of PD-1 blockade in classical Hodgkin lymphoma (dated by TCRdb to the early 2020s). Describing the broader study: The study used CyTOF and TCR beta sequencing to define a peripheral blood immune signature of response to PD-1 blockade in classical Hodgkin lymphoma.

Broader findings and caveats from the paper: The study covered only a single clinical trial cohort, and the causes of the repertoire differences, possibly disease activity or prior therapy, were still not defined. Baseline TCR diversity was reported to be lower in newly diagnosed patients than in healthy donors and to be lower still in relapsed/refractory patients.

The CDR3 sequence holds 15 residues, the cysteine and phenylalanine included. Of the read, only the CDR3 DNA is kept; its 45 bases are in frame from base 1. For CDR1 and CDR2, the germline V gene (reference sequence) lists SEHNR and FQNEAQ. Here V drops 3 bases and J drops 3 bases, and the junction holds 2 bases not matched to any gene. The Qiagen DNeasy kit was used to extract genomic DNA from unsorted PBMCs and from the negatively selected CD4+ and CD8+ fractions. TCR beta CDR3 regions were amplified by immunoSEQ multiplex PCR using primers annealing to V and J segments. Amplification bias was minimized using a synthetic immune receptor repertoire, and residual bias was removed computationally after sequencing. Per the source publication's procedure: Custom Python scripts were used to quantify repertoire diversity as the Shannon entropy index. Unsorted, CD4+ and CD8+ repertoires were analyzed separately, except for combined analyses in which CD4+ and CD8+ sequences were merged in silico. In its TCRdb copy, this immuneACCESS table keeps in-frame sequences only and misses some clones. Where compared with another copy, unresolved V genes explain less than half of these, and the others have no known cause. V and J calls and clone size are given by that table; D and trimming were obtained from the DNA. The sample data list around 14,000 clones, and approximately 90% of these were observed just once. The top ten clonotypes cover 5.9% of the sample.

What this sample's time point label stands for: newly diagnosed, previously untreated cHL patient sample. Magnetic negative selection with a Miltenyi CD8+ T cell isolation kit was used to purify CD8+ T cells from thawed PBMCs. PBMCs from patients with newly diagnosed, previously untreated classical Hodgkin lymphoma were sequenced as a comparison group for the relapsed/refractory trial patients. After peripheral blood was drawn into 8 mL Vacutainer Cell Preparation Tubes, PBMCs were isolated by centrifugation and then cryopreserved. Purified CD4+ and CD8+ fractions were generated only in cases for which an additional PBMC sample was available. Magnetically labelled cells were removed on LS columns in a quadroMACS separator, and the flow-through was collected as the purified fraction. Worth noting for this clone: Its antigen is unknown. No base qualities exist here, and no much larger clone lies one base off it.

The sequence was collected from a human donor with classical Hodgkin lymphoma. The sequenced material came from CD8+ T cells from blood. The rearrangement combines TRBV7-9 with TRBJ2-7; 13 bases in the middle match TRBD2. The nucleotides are TGTGCCAGCAGCTTGGGGACTAGCGGGAACTACGAGCAGTACTTC. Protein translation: CASSLGTSGNYEQYF.